The 28 T cell receptor beta chains in this list originate from one sample, sequenced in a study of shared clonotypes between healthy human individuals. This table comes from immunoSEQ multiplex PCR, and its TCRdb copy is limited to in-frame clones, with some not included. The profile shows under 2.5 million clones, approximately 90% of them singletons. The sample taken for sequencing was naive CD4+ T cells from PBMCs. The subset here: CD45RA+ positively selected. These receptors originate from a man aged 18 to 30 in good health. Some clones in this sample may be carry-over from other donors' samples.

V and J are TRBV28 and TRBJ1-1, with no clear D. V lost 5 bases to trimming and J lost 4 bases, with 5 bases between them. The CDR3 is made up of 11 amino acids. Germline V gene sequence: CDR1 MDHEN, CDR2 SYDVKM. The CDR3 DNA sequence: TGTGCCAGCAGTGTTCCCACTGAAGCTTTCTTT. Its protein is CASSVPTEAFF.

This rearrangement joins TRBV10-1 to TRBJ2-1, with 7 bases lining up with TRBD1. Germline CDR1 WNHNN, CDR2 SYGVQD (reference sequence). The J segment lost 3 bases and the V segment lost 4 bases, leaving 0 bases of the junction unmatched. This CDR3 is 13 amino acids long. CDR3 residues: CASSAGGYNEQFF. The CDR3 bases are TGCGCCAGCAGTGCAGGGGGCTACAATGAGCAGTTCTTC.

This clone has just one count. The chain uses TRBV5-4 and TRBJ2-7; TRBD2 matches 11 bases. CDR1 and CDR2 from the germline V gene are SGHNT and YYREEE (reference sequence). After removal of 4 bases from V and 2 bases from J, the junction contained 8 bases not matched to a gene. The length of the CDR3 is 16 residues. DNA of the CDR3: TGTGCCAGCAGCCCGGGGACTAGCGGACCGACCTACGAGCAGTACTTC. It specifies CASSPGTSGPTYEQYF.

The CDR3 spells CASSFTGAGAVDTQYF. The CDR3 region has the DNA TGCGCCAGCAGCTTTACAGGGGCCGGCGCGGTAGATACGCAGTATTTT. This chain uses TRBV5-1 with TRBJ2-3; 7 bases are a match to TRBD1. Germline V lookup: CDR1 SGHRS, CDR2 YFSETQ. V was clipped by 2 bases and J by 5 bases; unmatched bases: 11. The CDR3 consists of 16 residues.

The rearrangement joins TRBV7-2 to TRBJ1-1; 8 nucleotides match TRBD1. The CDR3 spans 14 residues. V shed 5 bases and J 1 base; nucleotides not matched to a gene: 3. The germline V gene encodes CDR1 SGHTA and CDR2 FQGNSA. This CDR3 reads CASSKDRANTEAFF. CDR3 nucleotides: TGTGCCAGCAGCAAGGACAGGGCGAACACTGAAGCTTTCTTT.

The CDR3 reads CASSSGTDNQPQHF. In DNA, the CDR3 is TGTGCCAGCAGCAGCGGGACAGACAATCAGCCCCAGCATTTT. V gene TRBV21-1 combines with J gene TRBJ1-5; the table's D gene call, TRBD1, was not cross checked with the DNA. TRBV21-1 is recorded as a pseudogene. There are 14 residues in the CDR3.

The rearrangement links TRBV28 to TRBJ1-4; D not certain. Germline assignment: CDR1 MDHEN and CDR2 SYDVKM. Deletions cut 2 bases from V and 8 bases from J, with 18 bases between. CDR3 length: 16 amino acids. Here the CDR3 reads CASSLGRVLAREKLFF. Written as DNA, the CDR3 is TGTGCCAGCAGTTTAGGTAGGGTCCTCGCTAGGGAAAAACTGTTTTTT.

This chain uses TRBV28 with TRBJ1-1; D not certain. Germline lookup yields CDR1 MDHEN and CDR2 SYDVKM. V was pared by 6 bases and J by 1 base, with 12 bases between. The CDR3 has 14 amino acids. The CDR3 reads CASSPGRKNTEAFF. CDR3 DNA sequence: TGTGCCAGCAGCCCCGGACGGAAGAACACTGAAGCTTTCTTT. The full variable domain, in which reference TRBV28 and TRBJ1-1 provide the parts outside the CDR3, is DVKVTQSSRYLVKRTGEKVFLECVQDMDHENMFWYRQDPGLGLRLIYFSYDVKMKEKGDIPEGYSVSREKKERFSLILESASTNQTSMYLCASSPGRKNTEAFFGQGTRLTVV.

Details on this clone: Other DNA sequences in the same sample also yield this CDR3. This rearrangement joins TRBV18 to TRBJ2-3; D ambiguous. CDR1 KGHSH and CDR2 LQKENI come from the germline V gene. This CDR3 is 13 amino acids long. Trimming shortened V by 0 bases and J by 2 bases, and 3 bases separated the two germline ends. The CDR3 DNA sequence: TGTGCCAGCTCACCACCCTCCACAGATACGCAGTATTTT. Translation gives CASSPPSTDTQYF.

This clone has only a few counts. Other DNA sequences of this sample code for an identical CDR3. The chain combines TRBV28 with TRBJ1-1; D unclear. The ends were cut back, 3 bases at V and 1 base at J, with 3 bases in the middle. This CDR3 is built from 12 residues. The germline V gene has CDR1 MDHEN and CDR2 SYDVKM. In DNA, the CDR3 is TGTGCCAGCAGTTTGGGGAACACTGAAGCTTTCTTT. Amino acid sequence: CASSLGNTEAFF.

This rearrangement joins TRBV7-9 to TRBJ2-7; TRBD1 matches at 8 bases. This CDR3 has 17 amino acids. The trim removed 5 bases at V and 1 base at J, leaving 13 bases unmatched. The germline V gene has CDR1 SEHNR and CDR2 FQNEAQ (reference sequence). The DNA for the CDR3 is TGTGCCAGCAGCACCGGTGGGGCCCGGACAGGGTCCTACGAGCAGTACTTC. Protein: CASSTGGARTGSYEQYF.

The rearrangement links TRBV6-6 to TRBJ2-3, with D possibly being TRBD1 or TRBD2 (5 bases each). Deletions cut 2 bases from V and 1 base from J, with 10 bases between. CDR1 is MNHNY, CDR2 SVGAGI, per germline (reference sequence). This CDR3 region has 15 residues. The CDR3 loop is CASSYPQGGTDTQYF. CDR3 bases: TGTGCCAGCAGTTACCCCCAGGGAGGCACAGATACGCAGTATTTT.

As DNA, the CDR3 is TGTGCCAGCAGCAAAGGATTCTCCGGGACACCGAGTAACCAGCCCCAGCATTTT. Translated, it gives CASSKGFSGTPSNQPQHF. The chain combines TRBV21-1 with TRBJ1-5; the D call of TRBD1 is as the table states it, not checked on the DNA. TRBV21-1 is designated a pseudogene. The CDR3 covers 18 residues.

The rearrangement joins TRBV20-1 to TRBJ2-1; D is possibly TRBD2 (6 bases). Trimming removed 3 bases from V and 8 bases from J, with 8 bases in between. From germline, CDR1 is DFQATT and CDR2 SNEGSKA (reference sequence). The CDR3 is 11 residues long. CDR3 sequence (DNA): TGCAGTGCTAGGCGGGATCATGAGCAGTTCTTC. This encodes CSARRDHEQFF.

This chain connects TRBV11-2 to TRBJ1-4; D is uncertain. The V gene lost 5 bases and the J gene lost 2 bases, with 9 bases spanning the gap. The CDR3 extends over 14 amino acids. From germline, CDR1 is SGHAT and CDR2 FQNNGV. The CDR3 is CASSPTSTNEKLFF. The CDR3 nucleotides are TGTGCCAGCAGCCCGACGTCTACTAATGAAAAACTGTTTTTT.

The table lists this clone with a count of one. The J gene is TRBJ2-7, the V gene TRBV5-1, with 7 bases matching TRBD2. CDR3 length equals 15 residues. Germline trimming cut 4 bases from V and 4 bases from J; bases unmatched to any gene: 11. Germline CDR1 reads SGHRS; CDR2 reads YFSETQ. The CDR3 reads CASSPGLADLYEQYF. Written as DNA, the CDR3 is TGCGCCAGCAGCCCCGGGCTAGCGGATCTATACGAGCAGTACTTC.

CDR3 amino acids: CASSFPSVAGLQETQYF. Written as DNA, the CDR3 is TGTGCCAGCAGCTTCCCGTCGGTAGCGGGCCTCCAAGAGACCCAGTACTTC. The V gene is TRBV5-5, the J gene TRBJ2-5; TRBD2 aligns across 7 bases. CDR3 length: 17 amino acids. Trimming at V came to 2 bases and at J to 1 base, leaving 11 bases not matched to a gene. CDR1 and CDR2 from the germline V gene are SGHKS and YYEKEE (reference sequence).

This clone has only one observation. The chain recombines TRBV4-1 with TRBJ1-2; 8 bases are shared with TRBD1. This CDR3 spans 14 amino acids. Looked up from germline, CDR1 is MGHRA and CDR2 is YSYEKL. Trimming cost V 4 bases and J 4 bases; bases outside gene matches: 5. The CDR3 nucleotides read TGCGCCAGCAGCCCAAGGGACAGGAGCTATGGCTACACCTTC. It yields the protein CASSPRDRSYGYTF.

This chain uses TRBV28 with TRBJ2-1; 11 bases fit TRBD2. There are 16 residues in the CDR3. CDR1 and CDR2 (germline): MDHEN, SYDVKM. V gave up 5 bases and J gave up 5 bases; unmatched junction bases: 8. CDR3 in amino acids: CASSPGTSGPNNEQFF. In DNA, the CDR3 is TGTGCCAGCAGTCCTGGGACTAGCGGACCTAACAATGAGCAGTTCTTC.

The rearrangement links TRBV7-6 to TRBJ2-7; 9 bases map to TRBD2. CDR1 SGHVS and CDR2 FNYEAQ come from the germline V gene. After removal of 1 base from V and 5 bases from J, the junction contained 15 bases not matched to a gene. This CDR3 region has 18 residues. The CDR3 is CASSLVSRGSGSIHEQYF. DNA for the CDR3: TGTGCCAGCAGCTTAGTTTCCCGGGGTAGCGGGAGTATCCACGAGCAGTACTTC.

The CDR3 DNA reads TGTGCCAGCTCACCACCGAGACTAACAACCCAAGAGACCCAGTACTTC. Translation gives CASSPPRLTTQETQYF. The chain carries TRBV18 and TRBJ2-5, with D maybe TRBD2 (5 bases). Trimming shortened V by 0 bases and J by 1 base, and 12 bases separated the two germline ends. The CDR3 is 16 amino acids. CDR1 and CDR2 (germline): KGHSH, LQKENI.

Concerning this clone: Other DNA sequences in the sample encode the same CDR3. The V gene is TRBV5-5, the J gene TRBJ2-5; D could derive from TRBD1 or TRBD2 (6 bases each). V dropped 0 bases and J dropped 5 bases, with 8 bases sitting between them. CDR1 is SGHKS and CDR2 is YYEKEE in the germline V gene (reference sequence). The CDR3 extends over 13 amino acids. CDR3 sequence: CASSLVGGETQYF. Here the CDR3 DNA reads TGTGCCAGCAGCTTGGTAGGGGGGGAGACCCAGTACTTC.

This chain joins TRBV5-1 and TRBJ1-4; 8 nucleotides line up with TRBD1. The germline V gene encodes CDR1 SGHRS and CDR2 YFSETQ. Trimming took 4 bases from V and 7 from J; bases not matched to a gene: 12. The length of the CDR3 is 16 residues. CDR3 in amino acids: CASSRTTGALVEKLFF. Here the CDR3 DNA reads TGCGCCAGCAGCCGCACGACAGGGGCTTTAGTTGAAAAACTGTTTTTT. Drawing the rest from reference TRBV5-1 and TRBJ1-4, the complete variable domain is KAGVTQTPRYLIKTRGQQVTLSCSPISGHRSVSWYQQTPGQGLQFLFEYFSETQRNKGNFPGRFSGRQFSNSRSEMNVSTLELGDSALYLCASSRTTGALVEKLFFGSGTQLSVL.

The rearrangement links TRBV5-6 to TRBJ2-7; 7 nucleotides align to TRBD2. With V trimmed by 3 bases and J by 7 bases, 4 bases remained unmatched. Per the germline V gene, CDR1 is SGHDT and CDR2 is YYEEEE. The CDR3 contains 12 residues. The CDR3: CASSWEGKEQYF. The CDR3 DNA reads TGTGCCAGCAGCTGGGAGGGGAAGGAGCAGTACTTC.

The chain recombines TRBV15 with TRBJ2-3, with 7 bases aligning to TRBD1. CDR3 length: 17 amino acids. Looked up from germline, CDR1 is LNHNV and CDR2 is YYDKDF (reference sequence). Trimming at V came to 0 bases and at J to 0 bases, leaving 6 bases not matched to a gene. The CDR3 DNA sequence: TGTGCCACCAGCAGAGATTTACAGACAGGGAGCACAGATACGCAGTATTTT. Translating gives CATSRDLQTGSTDTQYF.

The V call is TRBV29-1, the J call TRBJ2-5, with D possibly matching TRBD1 (5 bases). The last part of the DNA fits TRBJ2-7 better; the J call may be wrong. The germline V gene has CDR1 SQVTM and CDR2 ANQGSEA. The CDR3 contains 14 residues. The CDR3 DNA reads as TGCAGCGTTGGGGCCACAGGCAGCAGTCCCGAGCAGTACTTC. Encoded protein: CSVGATGSSPEQYF.

The V and J genes are TRBV5-1 and TRBJ2-7; 9 bases are shared with TRBD1. This CDR3 region has 16 residues. V was clipped by 0 bases and J by 0 bases; unmatched bases: 4. From germline, CDR1 is SGHRS and CDR2 YFSETQ. The CDR3, as DNA: TGCGCCAGCAGCTTGGACGGGGACAGGGCCTCCTACGAGCAGTACTTC. Translating it yields CASSLDGDRASYEQYF.

The rearrangement uses TRBV5-1 and TRBJ1-1, with a weak D call TRBD1 (6 bases). Germline CDR1 and CDR2: SGHRS and YFSETQ. This CDR3 comprises 15 residues. V was cut by 4 bases and J by 7 bases, with 20 bases left in between. The CDR3 bases are TGCGCCAGCAGCGCCAACGCCGGGGGCGCGGGTGAAGCTTTCTTT. This codes for CASSANAGGAGEAFF.